The T cell receptor beta chain under discussion was sequenced for a study of TIL therapy for anti-PD-1-resistant metastatic lung cancer. The immunoSEQ assay was v3. Produced via immunoSEQ multiplex PCR; TCRdb's table is partial and in-frame only. Here the sample spans 36,000 or so clones, over 70% being singletons. Time point indicated: pre-treatment sample, taken before nivolumab and TIL therapy. The sequences come from blood, collected at baseline. The receptor comes from a person aged 25 to 85 with non-small cell lung cancer.

In DNA form, the CDR3 reads TGTGCCAGCAGCCCCGGACTCCTATGGGAGCCAAATGAAAAACTGTTTTTT. The encoded protein is CASSPGLLWEPNEKLFF. V gene TRBV7-9 combines with J gene TRBJ1-4; D call uncertain. Trimming pared 5 bases from V and 5 bases from J, leaving 21 bases between. Looked up from germline, CDR1 is SEHNR and CDR2 is FQNEAQ (reference sequence). The CDR3 spans 17 residues.